These 30 T cell receptor beta chains originate from one sample sequenced in a study of blood T cell repertoires in COVID-19. The table came from immunoSEQ multiplex PCR; TCRdb's copy has only in-frame clones and leaves some out. This table has 180,000 or so clones, approximately 80% appearing once. The specimen sequenced was PBMCs or T cells enriched from blood (not recorded which). These receptors were collected from a man aged 60-69 years who had been exposed to COVID-19.

This clone was seen a handful of times. The chain employs TRBV5-1 and TRBJ2-3; perhaps TRBD2 as D (5 bases). Trimming pared 0 bases from V and 4 bases from J, leaving 9 bases between. Germline V gene data show CDR1 as SGHRS and CDR2 as YFSETQ. The CDR3 is 14 amino acids. The CDR3 nucleotides read TGCGCCAGCAGCTTGGGAGGGTTCCCAGATACGCAGTATTTT. It specifies CASSLGGFPDTQYF. The full variable domain, with the rest looked up from reference TRBV5-1 and TRBJ2-3, is KAGVTQTPRYLIKTRGQQVTLSCSPISGHRSVSWYQQTPGQGLQFLFEYFSETQRNKGNFPGRFSGRQFSNSRSEMNVSTLELGDSALYLCASSLGGFPDTQYFGPGTRLTVL.

This clone was detected once. The J gene is TRBJ2-5, the V gene TRBV5-1, with 8 nucleotides matching TRBD2. V was clipped by 0 bases and J by 5 bases; unmatched bases: 12. This CDR3 is built from 17 residues. Germline CDR1 reads SGHRS; CDR2 reads YFSETQ. In nucleotides, the CDR3 is TGCGCCAGCAGCTTGGTGGCTAGCGGGTATCTGACGGAGACCCAGTACTTC. This gives the protein CASSLVASGYLTETQYF.

This chain connects TRBV6-4 to TRBJ1-2, with D perhaps TRBD1 (5 bases). The germline CDR1 and CDR2 sequences are MRHNA and SNTAGT. The CDR3 length is 14 residues. V was pared by 2 bases and J by 9 bases, with 16 bases between. CDR3 sequence reads: CASSDGDSVSSYTF. The CDR3 region has the DNA TGTGCCAGCAGTGACGGCGACAGCGTCTCTAGCTACACCTTC.

The chain carries TRBV5-4 and TRBJ1-2, with a tentative D call TRBD1 (5 bases). The germline CDR1 and CDR2 sequences are SGHNT and YYREEE (reference sequence). V was shortened by 6 bases and J by 2 bases, with 8 bases between the two germline ends. The CDR3 extends over 12 amino acids. CDR3 DNA sequence: TGTGCCAGCACGACAGTGAACTATGGCTACACCTTC. Protein: CASTTVNYGYTF.

This clone came up once. The rearrangement joins TRBV27 to TRBJ2-1; D call uncertain. The CDR3 consists of 13 residues. Germline V gene data show CDR1 as MNHEY and CDR2 as SMNVEV (reference sequence). Trimming stripped 3 bases from V and 9 bases from J, with 12 bases between. CDR3 residues: CASSFQEDGEQFF. In nucleotides, the CDR3 is TGTGCCAGCAGTTTCCAGGAAGATGGTGAGCAGTTCTTC.

This CDR3 reads CASTINGGTEAFF. CDR3 sequence (DNA): TGTGCCAGCACTATTAATGGGGGGACTGAAGCTTTCTTT. The chain joins TRBV6-5 to TRBJ1-1, with TRBD1 as a possible D gene (5 bases). The V and J ends lost 7 bases and 5 bases respectively, with 14 bases between them. The germline V gene encodes CDR1 MNHEY and CDR2 SVGAGI. This CDR3 is built from 13 residues.

This chain connects TRBV19 to TRBJ2-5; a possible D gene is TRBD2 (6 bases). The V gene lost 10 bases and the J gene lost 4 bases, with 22 bases spanning the gap. Germline assignment: CDR1 LNHDA and CDR2 SQIVND (reference sequence). The CDR3 contains 15 residues. Here the CDR3 reads CATGKAAMEGETQYF. CDR3 bases: TGTGCCACCGGGAAAGCGGCAATGGAGGGAGAGACCCAGTACTTC.

The chain recombines TRBV5-1 with TRBJ2-7; the match to TRBD1 covers 8 bases. This CDR3 is built from 15 residues. V gave up 5 bases and J gave up 7 bases; unmatched junction bases: 14. CDR1 and CDR2 (germline): SGHRS, YFSETQ. Here the CDR3 DNA reads TGCGCCAGCAGGCCCGGGACAGGCCTTCGATGGGAGCAGTACTTC. This sequence encodes CASRPGTGLRWEQYF.

The CDR3 sequence is CASSSRVWVNTEAFF. The CDR3 DNA reads TGTGCCAGCAGTTCCAGGGTTTGGGTGAACACTGAAGCTTTCTTT. The chain is built from TRBV27 and TRBJ1-1; tentative D call: TRBD1 (5 bases). The V end was cut by 4 bases, the J end by 0 bases, with 12 bases between. CDR3 length: 15 amino acids. Germline-derived CDR1 and CDR2 are MNHEY and SMNVEV (reference sequence).

The chain carries TRBV9 and TRBJ2-2; 8 nucleotides line up with TRBD1. Germline values: CDR1 SGDLS, CDR2 YYNGEE. V was pared by 1 base and J by 3 bases, with 8 bases of the junction left unmatched. The CDR3 runs 17 residues. The CDR3 DNA follows: TGTGCCAGCAGCGTATCCCCCGGGACAGGCTACACCGGGGAGCTGTTTTTT. The encoded protein is CASSVSPGTGYTGELFF.

The V call is TRBV7-9, the J call TRBJ1-5, with TRBD1 identical over 8 bases. The ends lost 5 bases at V and 2 bases at J; junction bases unmatched: 11. This CDR3 spans 17 amino acids. Germline V lookup: CDR1 SEHNR, CDR2 FQNEAQ (reference sequence). The CDR3 reads CASSTSLQGDGNQPQHF. The CDR3 nucleotides read TGTGCCAGCAGCACTAGCCTACAGGGGGACGGCAATCAGCCCCAGCATTTT.

The J gene is TRBJ2-1, the V gene TRBV7-9; no firm D call. Trimming left V 1 base short and J 12 bases short, with 10 bases between. This CDR3 region has 12 residues. Germline CDR1 and CDR2: SEHNR and FQNEAQ (reference sequence). The CDR3 coding sequence is TGTGCCAGCAGCTTAGTGAGCGAGGTGCAGTTCTTC. Amino acids: CASSLVSEVQFF. Full variable domain (remainder filled in from reference TRBV7-9 and TRBJ2-1): DTGVSQNPRHKITKRGQNVTFRCDPISEHNRLYWYRQTLGQGPEFLTYFQNEAQLEKSRLLSDRFSAERPKGSFSTLEIQRTEQGDSAMYLCASSLVSEVQFFGPGTRLTVL.

The genes are TRBV10-2 and TRBJ2-5; D not certain. CDR3 size: 11 residues. Germline V CDR1 and CDR2: WSHSY, SAAADI. V lost 8 bases and J 6 bases, leaving 10 bases between the germline ends. For the CDR3, the DNA is TGCGCCAGCTCAATAGAAAAGACCCAGTACTTC. This encodes CASSIEKTQYF.

The V gene is TRBV6-5, the J gene TRBJ1-1; perhaps TRBD1 as D (6 bases). CDR3 length: 15 amino acids. Germline V CDR1 and CDR2: MNHEY, SVGAGI. Trimming cost V 0 bases and J 4 bases, with 12 bases left between them. In nucleotides, the CDR3 is TGTGCCAGCAGTTACTCGGGGGGGCTAGGCACTGAAGCTTTCTTT. This sequence encodes CASSYSGGLGTEAFF.

The rearrangement uses TRBV9 and TRBJ1-3; D gene ambiguous. CDR3 length: 16 amino acids. The V and J ends lost 0 bases and 0 bases respectively, with 10 bases between them. Germline V CDR1 and CDR2: SGDLS, YYNGEE. CDR3 DNA: TGTGCCAGCAGCGTAGCTCCTAATCTCTCTGGAAACACCATATATTTT. Translation gives CASSVAPNLSGNTIYF.

The chain links TRBV27 to TRBJ1-4, with no clear D. From germline, CDR1 is MNHEY and CDR2 SMNVEV (reference sequence). The V and J ends lost 3 bases and 3 bases respectively, with 5 bases between them. This CDR3 has 13 amino acids. The CDR3 sequence: CASSLQANEKLFF. CDR3 DNA sequence: TGTGCCAGCAGTTTGCAGGCTAATGAAAAACTGTTTTTT.

This clone was counted once. The chain combines TRBV5-1 with TRBJ2-5; D possibly corresponds to TRBD1 (6 bases). The CDR3 length is 14 residues. V was clipped by 2 bases and J by 2 bases, with 10 bases between them. CDR1 SGHRS and CDR2 YFSETQ come from the germline V gene. CDR3 coding DNA: TGCGCCAGCAGCTTACAGGGAGAACAAGAGACCCAGTACTTC. Its protein product is CASSLQGEQETQYF.

This clone was seen only once. The chain combines TRBV7-2 with TRBJ1-1; D is perhaps TRBD1 (6 bases). The CDR3 spans 14 residues. Germline V gives CDR1 SGHTA, CDR2 FQGNSA. V shed 1 base and J shed 1 base, with 7 bases lying between them. The CDR3 sequence: CASSLGGGNTEAFF. The CDR3 DNA reads as TGTGCCAGCAGCTTAGGAGGGGGGAACACTGAAGCTTTCTTT.

This clone was counted only a few times. V is TRBV30 and J is TRBJ1-5; a weak D match, TRBD1 (6 bases). V gave up 4 bases and J gave up 0 bases, with 19 bases separating them. The germline V gene has CDR1 GTSNPN and CDR2 SVGIG (reference sequence). CDR3 size: 17 residues. The CDR3, as DNA: TGTGCCTGGACCCCCCCTCGGACAGCACCTAGCAATCAGCCCCAGCATTTT. It is translated as CAWTPPRTAPSNQPQHF.

V is TRBV3-1 (or the pseudogene TRBV3-2) and J is TRBJ2-7; no firm D call. The ends were cut back, 3 bases at V and 3 bases at J, with 6 bases in the middle. CDR1 and CDR2 (germline): LGHDT, YNNKEL (reference sequence). The CDR3 loop spans 12 amino acids. The CDR3 sequence: CASSHYYYEQYF. In DNA, the CDR3 is TGTGCCAGCAGCCACTACTACTACGAGCAGTACTTC.

V gene TRBV19 combines with J gene TRBJ1-3; D gene unclear. Trimming cost V 5 bases and J 3 bases, with 8 bases left between them. The CDR3 is 13 amino acids. The V gene's germline CDR1 is LNHDA and CDR2 SQIVND (reference sequence). The CDR3 here is CASSALVGNTIYF. The CDR3 nucleotides are TGTGCCAGTAGTGCGTTGGTTGGAAACACCATATATTTT.

The V call is TRBV3-1 (or the pseudogene TRBV3-2), the J call TRBJ2-7; D unclear. Germline V gives CDR1 LGHDT, CDR2 YNNKEL (reference sequence). V lost 4 bases and J 6 bases, leaving 19 bases between the germline ends. This CDR3 is 15 amino acids long. The CDR3 sequence: CASSLTTGLGGEQYF. The CDR3 nucleotides are TGTGCCAGCAGCCTCACGACTGGTCTGGGTGGCGAGCAGTACTTC.

The rearrangement links TRBV27 to TRBJ2-4; D may be TRBD2 (7 bases). The CDR3 has 14 residues. V lost 7 bases, J lost 5 bases, and 15 bases lay in between. Germline CDR1 MNHEY, CDR2 SMNVEV (reference sequence). DNA of the CDR3: TGTGCCAGCACCCAATGGGGGGGCGAAAACATTCAGTACTTC. Its protein product is CASTQWGGENIQYF.

The rearrangement links TRBV28 to TRBJ1-2; 10 bases align to TRBD1. V gave up 2 bases and J gave up 8 bases; unmatched junction bases: 5. There are 14 residues in the CDR3. Germline V gene data show CDR1 as MDHEN and CDR2 as SYDVKM. The CDR3 nucleotides read TGTGCCAGCAGTTTACTCGGGACAGGGGACGGCTACACCTTC. This encodes CASSLLGTGDGYTF.

The chain links TRBV7-2 to TRBJ2-5; TRBD2 agrees at 12 bases. The germline CDR1 and CDR2 sequences are SGHTA and FQGNSA. Trimming removed 3 bases from V and 5 bases from J; junction bases left unmatched: 4. This CDR3 is 15 amino acids long. The CDR3 bases are TGTGCCAGCAGCTTGACTAGCGGGAGTGGGGAGACCCAGTACTTC. This gives the protein CASSLTSGSGETQYF.

The V and J genes are TRBV25-1 and TRBJ2-1; 11 bases match TRBD2. Germline CDR1 reads MGHDK; CDR2 reads SYGVNS. This CDR3 is 14 amino acids long. V dropped 5 bases and J dropped 3; count of bases not matched to a gene: 0. This CDR3 is CASSTSGSYNEQFF. For the CDR3, the DNA is TGTGCCAGCAGTACTAGCGGGAGCTACAATGAGCAGTTCTTC.

The chain recombines TRBV19 with TRBJ2-3; 10 bases match TRBD1. CDR1 LNHDA and CDR2 SQIVND come from the germline V gene (reference sequence). The CDR3 length is 15 residues. V was pared by 4 bases and J by 7 bases, with 8 bases of the junction left unmatched. The CDR3 DNA follows: TGTGCCAGTAGTAGAGACAGGGGGCGAGGGTATACGCAGTATTTT. Translated: CASSRDRGRGYTQYF.

The CDR3 region is CASSVHEQGLEAFF. The CDR3 DNA is TGTGCCAGTAGTGTCCACGAACAGGGATTGGAAGCTTTCTTT. The chain employs TRBV19 and TRBJ1-1, with D maybe TRBD1 (6 bases). The CDR3 totals 14 residues. Trimming took 5 bases from V and 8 from J, leaving 18 bases between them. Germline CDR1 reads LNHDA; CDR2 reads SQIVND (reference sequence). Supplemented by reference TRBV19 and TRBJ1-1, the full variable domain reads DGGITQSPKYLFRKEGQNVTLSCEQNLNHDAMYWYRQDPGQGLRLIYYSQIVNDFQKGDIAEGYSVSREKKESFPLTVTSAQKNPTAFYLCASSVHEQGLEAFFGQGTRLTVV.

J is TRBJ1-6 and V is TRBV6-5, with unresolved D. CDR1 is MNHEY and CDR2 is SVGAGI in the germline V gene. There are 14 residues in the CDR3. Trimming pared 0 bases from V and 13 bases from J, leaving 13 bases between. In DNA, the CDR3 is TGTGCCAGCAGTTACTCGAGCCTCGCGGATCCCCTCCACTTT. This codes for CASSYSSLADPLHF.

The chain is built from TRBV29-1 and TRBJ2-3; 7 bases agree with TRBD1. V dropped 6 bases and J dropped 0; count of bases not matched to a gene: 6. The length of the CDR3 is 14 residues. The germline V gene has CDR1 SQVTM and CDR2 ANQGSEA. CDR3 nucleotides: TGCAGCGTCACCGGGACAGTCAGCACAGATACGCAGTATTTT. Encoded protein: CSVTGTVSTDTQYF.